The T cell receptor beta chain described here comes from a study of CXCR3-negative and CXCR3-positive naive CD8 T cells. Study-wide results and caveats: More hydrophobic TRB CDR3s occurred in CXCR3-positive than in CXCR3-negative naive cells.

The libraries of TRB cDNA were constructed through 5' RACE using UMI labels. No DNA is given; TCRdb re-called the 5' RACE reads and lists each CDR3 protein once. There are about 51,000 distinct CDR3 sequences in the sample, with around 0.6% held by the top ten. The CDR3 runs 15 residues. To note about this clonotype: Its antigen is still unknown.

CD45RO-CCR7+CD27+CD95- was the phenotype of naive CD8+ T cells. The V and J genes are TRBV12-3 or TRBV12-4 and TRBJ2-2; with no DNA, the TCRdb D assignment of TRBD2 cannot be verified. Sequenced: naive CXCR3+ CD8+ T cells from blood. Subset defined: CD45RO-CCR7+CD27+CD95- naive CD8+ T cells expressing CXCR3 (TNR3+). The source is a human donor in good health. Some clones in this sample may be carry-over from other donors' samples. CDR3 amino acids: CASSPWTSGDGELFF.